This T cell receptor (beta chain) came from a study of CD8 T cells in Susac syndrome. Study overall: When blood was collected, patients with Susac syndrome were therapy-naive, were taking corticosteroids, or were receiving intravenous immunoglobulin alone. General study results and limits: Across the total CD8+ repertoires, sixteen Susac-specific public clones were found. The CD8+ TEMRA repertoires yielded roughly 5 such clones.

The CDR3 runs 14 residues. V was cut by 3 bases and J by 5 bases, with 13 bases left in between. Patients with Susac syndrome showed fulfilment of recently defined diagnostic criteria for definite or probable disease. Comment on this clonotype: The antigen is unknown.

The authors reverse transcribed roughly 0.45 to 1 ug RNA with random hexamers. TCR beta CDR3 was amplified by immunoSEQ covering 54 Vbeta and 13 Jbeta. TCRdb re-called the immunoSEQ multiplex PCR reads through MiXCR, storing one row per CDR3 protein. Of 75,000 to 95,000 distinct CDR3 sequences listed, 85% to 95% were seen once; the top ten hold 0.46%. This receptor was identified in a human donor with Susac syndrome. V usage is TRBV12-3 or TRBV12-4 and J usage is TRBJ2-5, with D tentatively TRBD2 (6 bases). The specimen sequenced was CD8+ T cells from PBMCs. CDR3 amino acids: CASSFELGRETQYF. DNA of the CDR3: TGTGCCAGCAGTTTCGAGTTAGGGAGGGAGACCCAGTACTTC.